What follows is one T cell receptor (beta chain) and its context. The source of the sample is a study of metastatic and nonmetastatic thyroid tumors. Thyroid surgery took place with no prior treatment in any patient. V dropped 3 bases and J dropped 3; count of bases not matched to a gene: 11. Per germline, CDR1 SGDLS and CDR2 YYNGEE. This CDR3 spans 16 amino acids. TCRdb re-clonotyped the PCR reads through MiXCR. The sample consists of about 31,000 clones, approximately 19% of them appearing once. The V call is TRBV9, the J call TRBJ2-7; 8 bases are shared with TRBD2. Material: blood. This receptor was obtained from a female donor with papillary thyroid cancer or a benign thyroid nodule (not recorded which). Some clones in this sample may be carry-over from other donors' samples. CDR3 bases: TGTGCCAGCAGCGCCACGCAGGACGGGAGGGACTACGAGCAGTACTTC. As protein: CASSATQDGRDYEQYF.